A selection of T cell receptor beta chains follows, all from one sample in a study of cytomegalovirus exposure and HLA in healthy donors. TCRdb keeps only in-frame clones here, not all; method: immunoSEQ multiplex PCR. The sample lists 150,000 or so clones, about 83% occurring once. The specimen sequenced was PBMCs. The receptors originated from a woman in her forties in good health and CMV-seronegative. The CDR3 runs from the conserved cysteine through the conserved F or W. The order of the fields is J gene, clone size, D gene, V gene, CDR3 protein, CDR3 DNA. A D gene is named only where the DNA matches it firmly. For some rows the clone size is stated as once, few or many, or as a class when expanded; others skip it.

TRBJ2-5 | . | . | TRBV29-1 | CSVRDTHRETQYF | TGCAGCGTTAGGGACACCCATAGAGAGACCCAGTACTTC
TRBJ2-2 | . | . | TRBV9 | CASSVNRNFTGENTGELFF | TGTGCCAGCAGCGTCAACAGGAACTTTACGGGGGAAAACACCGGGGAGCTGTTTTTT
TRBJ1-4 | . | . | TRBV7-9 | CASSLVANEKLFF | TGTGCCAGCAGCTTAGTAGCAAATGAAAAACTGTTTTTT
TRBJ2-1 | . | TRBD2 | TRBV6-4 | CASSEGLAGGREQFF | TGTGCCAGCAGTGAGGGGCTAGCGGGAGGTCGGGAGCAGTTCTTC
TRBJ2-7 | . | TRBD1 | TRBV2 | CASLKQGAEQYF | TGTGCCAGCCTAAAACAGGGGGCCGAGCAGTACTTC
TRBJ1-2 | . | . | TRBV6-1 | CATRRGQLIVSYTF | TGTGCCACCCGGCGGGGCCAATTAATAGTTTCCTACACCTTC
TRBJ1-1 | . | TRBD1 | TRBV25-1 | CASIGGTGYRAFF | TGTGCCAGCATCGGGGGGACAGGCTATCGAGCTTTCTTT
TRBJ2-2 | . | TRBD1 | TRBV10-3 | CAIREWTGLPNTGELFF | TGTGCCATCAGGGAATGGACAGGGCTTCCGAACACCGGGGAGCTGTTTTTT
TRBJ1-1 | . | . | TRBV30 | CAWSVHGATEAFF | TGTGCCTGGAGTGTACATGGGGCCACTGAAGCTTTCTTT
TRBJ1-5 | . | . | TRBV2 | CASSLGRVSNQPQHF | TGTGCCAGCAGCCTGGGGAGGGTTAGCAATCAGCCCCAGCATTTT
TRBJ2-7 | . | TRBD2 | TRBV29-1 | CSVREAGGPGEQYF | TGCAGCGTTCGGGAAGCGGGGGGGCCGGGCGAGCAGTACTTC
TRBJ2-1 | . | TRBD1 | TRBV11-3 | CASSLEQGPNEQFF | TGTGCCAGCAGCTTAGAACAGGGGCCCAATGAGCAGTTCTTC
TRBJ2-7 | once | . | TRBV9 | CASSDDSFFSYEQYF | TGTGCCAGCAGCGACGACAGTTTTTTCTCCTACGAGCAGTACTTC
TRBJ1-1 | . | TRBD1 | TRBV5-6 | CASSAQGWGTTEAFF | TGTGCCAGCAGCGCACAGGGGTGGGGAACCACTGAAGCTTTCTTT
TRBJ1-3 | . | TRBD1 | TRBV5-6 | CASRTTGGPNTIYF | TGTGCCAGCAGAACGACAGGGGGACCCAACACCATATATTTT
TRBJ1-4 | few | . | TRBV28 | CATWGEGNEKLFF | TGTGCCACCTGGGGGGAAGGGAATGAAAAACTGTTTTTT
TRBJ1-1 | . | TRBD1 | TRBV29-1 | CSASRQGITEAFF | TGCAGCGCTTCCCGACAGGGGATCACTGAAGCTTTCTTT
TRBJ2-3 | . | . | TRBV7-9 | CASSPGGTDTQYF | TGTGCCAGCAGCCCCGGGGGAACAGATACGCAGTATTTT
TRBJ2-3 | . | TRBD2 | TRBV27 | CASSLQLAGAGGTDTQYF | TGTGCCAGCAGTTTGCAACTAGCGGGGGCCGGGGGCACAGATACGCAGTATTTT
TRBJ1-2 | . | . | TRBV18 | CASSVSRGGINYGYTF | TGTGCCAGCTCAGTCTCCAGGGGCGGAATTAACTATGGCTACACCTTC
TRBJ1-2 | . | TRBD1 | TRBV6-5 | CASSHRGRIYGYTF | TGTGCCAGCAGTCACAGGGGGCGAATCTATGGCTACACCTTC
TRBJ2-3 | . | TRBD1 | TRBV29-1 | CSVGTGQGADTQYF | TGCAGCGTTGGCACGGGACAGGGGGCAGATACGCAGTATTTT
TRBJ1-5 | . | . | TRBV7-8 | CASNLGAGSQPQHF | TGTGCCAGCAACCTGGGGGCAGGGAGTCAGCCCCAGCATTTT
TRBJ1-1 | . | TRBD1 | TRBV7-9 | CASSLGLGQGGAEAFF | TGTGCCAGCAGCTTAGGGCTGGGGCAGGGGGGCGCTGAAGCTTTCTTT
TRBJ2-3 | few | . | TRBV5-4 | CASSLEGPRGDTQYF | TGTGCCAGCAGCTTGGAGGGGCCCCGTGGAGATACGCAGTATTTT
TRBJ2-3 | . | . | TRBV7-9 | CASSFRSDTQYF | TGTGCCAGCAGCTTCCGTTCGGATACGCAGTATTTT
TRBJ2-2 | once | . | TRBV5-1 | CASSLELPSTGELFF | TGCGCCAGCAGCTTGGAACTACCGAGCACCGGGGAGCTGTTTTTT
TRBJ1-4 | few | . | TRBV11-3 | CASSLEAGAGGNEKLFF | TGTGCCAGCAGCTTAGAGGCCGGTGCAGGAGGTAATGAAAAACTGTTTTTT
TRBJ1-1 | . | TRBD1 | TRBV10-1 | CASSSGQGGKAFF | TGCGCCAGCAGTTCGGGACAGGGAGGGAAGGCTTTCTTT
TRBJ2-1 | . | . | TRBV6-1 | CASNSGFYNEQFF | TGTGCCAGCAACTCAGGGTTTTACAATGAGCAGTTCTTC
TRBJ1-2 | . | . | TRBV6-1 | CASSEIVGAGYGYTF | TGTGCCAGCAGTGAAATAGTGGGGGCAGGGTATGGCTACACCTTC
TRBJ2-2 | once | TRBD2 | TRBV7-2 | CASSKAGDHTGELFF | TGTGCCAGCAGCAAAGCGGGAGACCACACCGGGGAGCTGTTTTTT
TRBJ1-1 | few | . | TRBV6-1 | CASSDSWTEAFF | TGTGCCAGCAGTGATAGCTGGACTGAAGCTTTCTTT
TRBJ2-3 | few | . | TRBV29-1 | CSVATGTHTQYF | TGCAGCGTTGCTACCGGGACACATACGCAGTATTTT
TRBJ2-7 | once | TRBD1 | TRBV6-1 | CASSEVRGTGSLQREYF | TGTGCCAGCAGTGAAGTTAGAGGGACAGGGAGCCTCCAGCGGGAGTACTTC
TRBJ2-1 | . | TRBD2 | TRBV10-2 | CASSEAGGRSEQFF | TGCGCCAGCAGTGAAGCGGGAGGGAGGAGTGAGCAGTTCTTC
TRBJ1-2 | once | . | TRBV28 | CATTSTLYGYTF | TGTGCCACCACGTCTACTCTCTATGGCTACACCTTC
TRBJ1-5 | . | TRBD1 | TRBV11-2 | CASSKQGDSNQPQHF | TGTGCCAGCAGCAAACAGGGGGATAGCAATCAGCCCCAGCATTTT
TRBJ1-1 | . | . | TRBV6-4 | CASSEQGATEAFF | TGTGCCAGCAGCGAACAGGGAGCCACTGAAGCTTTCTTT
TRBJ2-7 | . | TRBD1 | TRBV13 | CASSLSGTGGYEQYF | TGTGCCAGCAGCTTATCCGGGACAGGGGGTTACGAGCAGTACTTC
TRBJ1-3 | . | . | TRBV2 | CASRPTGGNTIYF | TGTGCCAGCAGGCCGACAGGAGGAAACACCATATATTTT
TRBJ2-1 | few | TRBD2 | TRBV9 | CASSVVGLAGGEQFF | TGTGCCAGCAGCGTAGTGGGACTAGCGGGAGGTGAGCAGTTCTTC
TRBJ1-2 | once | . | TRBV29-1 | CSVEVGVNYGYTF | TGCAGCGTTGAAGTAGGGGTTAACTATGGCTACACCTTC
TRBJ2-5 | . | TRBD1 | TRBV5-1 | CASSRDSTGETQYF | TGCGCCAGCAGCAGGGACAGTACGGGAGAGACCCAGTACTTC
TRBJ2-1 | . | TRBD2 | TRBV27 | CASSLREGTSGRPYNEQFF | TGTGCCAGCAGTTTGCGGGAAGGGACTAGCGGGAGGCCCTACAATGAGCAGTTCTTC
TRBJ2-7 | . | . | TRBV20-1 | CSASRQNEQYF | TGCAGTGCTAGTCGTCAGAACGAGCAGTACTTC
TRBJ2-7 | . | TRBD2 | TRBV11-3 | CASSLSGRAHEQYF | TGTGCCAGCAGCTTAAGCGGGAGGGCACACGAGCAGTACTTC
TRBJ2-1 | . | TRBD2 | TRBV13 | CASSPGTSGSNEQFF | TGTGCCAGCAGCCCGGGGACTAGCGGATCCAATGAGCAGTTCTTC
TRBJ2-7 | . | TRBD1 | TRBV2 | CASSFEGGTGRIEQYF | TGTGCCAGCAGCTTCGAGGGGGGGACAGGGAGGATCGAGCAGTACTTC